This T cell receptor beta chain derives from a study of T-cell memory formation after mild COVID-19. With constant-segment primers, 5'RACE yielded cDNA libraries of TCR alpha and TCR beta that carried sample barcodes and UMIs. A single record per CDR3 protein comes from TCRdb applying MiXCR to the 5' RACE reads. Among about 400,000 distinct CDR3 sequences, 23% were seen once, and the ten largest hold around 12%. The CDR3 is 19 residues long. V gave up 3 bases and J gave up 5 bases; unmatched junction bases: 20. Germline lookup yields CDR1 SGHTA and CDR2 FQGNSA. The rearrangement links TRBV7-2 to TRBJ2-5; TRBD2 agrees at 8 bases. Specimen: PBMCs or a T cell subset sorted from them (not recorded which). This receptor was obtained from an adult woman who had mild COVID-19 (a few samples of this study predate the infection). Cell type and time point are not known. CDR3 in amino acids: CASSFWSRSGSTSRETQYF. CDR3 DNA: TGTGCCAGCAGCTTTTGGTCGCGGAGCGGGAGCACCAGCAGGGAGACCCAGTACTTC.